These 7 T cell receptor beta chains were all obtained from the same sample, sequenced in a study of persistence of HIV-infected CD4 T cells. The libraries were made with immunoSEQ version 4 in survey mode. Here immunoSEQ multiplex PCR was the method, and the copy in TCRdb shows in-frame clones only, minus some. The sample lists over 25,000 clones, roughly 82% seen once, with roughly 0.9% in the top ten. No antigens are known for them. Cells were stimulated with CMV-infected fibroblast lysates at around 9.1 ug/mL. Memory cells lacking CD40L and CD69 with high CD45RO were sorted. This material consisted of CD4+ T cells sorted from PBMCs after approximately 18-hour stimulation, taken from a patient who received antiretroviral therapy. These receptors came from an adult man with HIV who was CMV-seropositive.

The chain links TRBV6-5 to TRBJ2-3, with 8 bases fitting TRBD2. Germline trimming cut 0 bases from V and 6 bases from J; bases unmatched to any gene: 5. CDR1 MNHEY and CDR2 SVGAGI come from the germline V gene. The CDR3 length is 15 residues. The CDR3 bases are TGTGCCAGCAGTTACTCCGGGACTAGTTCCGATACGCAGTATTTT. Protein product: CASSYSGTSSDTQYF.

This sequence joins TRBV5-1 and TRBJ1-1; tentatively, D is TRBD1 (5 bases). V shed 0 bases and J shed 8 bases, with 14 bases lying between them. CDR1 is SGHRS and CDR2 is YFSETQ in the germline V gene. CDR3 length equals 14 residues. CDR3: CASSLEGWAGEAFF. For the CDR3, the DNA is TGCGCCAGCAGCTTGGAGGGGTGGGCAGGCGAAGCTTTCTTT.

The CDR3 is CASSLAGFETNEKLFF. The DNA of the CDR3 is TGTGCCAGCAGCTTGGCGGGCTTTGAAACTAATGAAAAACTGTTTTTT. This chain joins TRBV5-5 and TRBJ1-4; D unclear. The CDR3 contains 16 residues. Germline V gene sequence: CDR1 SGHKS, CDR2 YYEKEE (reference sequence). Between the trimmed V and J ends, which lost 0 bases and 1 base, there was a span of 10 bases.

This chain joins TRBV5-1 and TRBJ2-7; 11 nucleotides agree with TRBD2. Per germline, CDR1 SGHRS and CDR2 YFSETQ. V was clipped by 4 bases and J by 2 bases; unmatched bases: 5. The CDR3 consists of 15 residues. The CDR3 region has the DNA TGCGCCAGCAGCGCCGGGACTAGCGGTACCTACGAGCAGTACTTC. Its translation: CASSAGTSGTYEQYF.

The V and J genes are TRBV3-1 (or the pseudogene TRBV3-2) and TRBJ2-1; D is uncertain. CDR1 is LGHDT, CDR2 YNNKEL, per germline (reference sequence). The CDR3 runs 13 residues. V was clipped by 2 bases and J by 6 bases, with 8 bases between them. The CDR3: CASSQLSFNEQFF. Written as DNA, the CDR3 is TGTGCCAGCAGCCAATTAAGTTTCAATGAGCAGTTCTTC.

The V and J genes are TRBV7-2 and TRBJ2-1; D remains unclear. The CDR3 extends over 13 amino acids. The V and J ends lost 3 bases and 7 bases respectively, with 10 bases between them. Germline lookup yields CDR1 SGHTA and CDR2 FQGNSA. CDR3 sequence reads: CASSFDLWNEQFF. CDR3 sequence (DNA): TGTGCCAGCAGCTTTGATCTATGGAATGAGCAGTTCTTC.

The chain joins TRBV7-6 to TRBJ2-7; weak D call: TRBD2 (7 bases). Germline loops: CDR1 SGHVS, CDR2 FNYEAQ. V dropped 0 bases and J dropped 2 bases, with 17 bases sitting between them. The CDR3 is 17 residues long. CDR3 DNA: TGTGCCAGCAGCTTAGCGTCGGGGCGGGGGCTGACCTACGAGCAGTACTTC. This sequence encodes CASSLASGRGLTYEQYF.